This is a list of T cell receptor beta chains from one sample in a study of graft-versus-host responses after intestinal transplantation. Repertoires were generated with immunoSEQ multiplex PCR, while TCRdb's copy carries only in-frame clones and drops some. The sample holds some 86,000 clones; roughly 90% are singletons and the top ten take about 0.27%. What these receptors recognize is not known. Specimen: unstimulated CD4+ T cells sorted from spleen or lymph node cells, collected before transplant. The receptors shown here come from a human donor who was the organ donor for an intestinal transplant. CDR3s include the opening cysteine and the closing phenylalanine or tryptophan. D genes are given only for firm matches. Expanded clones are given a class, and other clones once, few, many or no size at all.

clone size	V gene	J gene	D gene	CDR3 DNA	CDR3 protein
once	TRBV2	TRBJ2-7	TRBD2	TGTGCCAGCAGTGTTAACCTCCGCGGGGGGGCGGGGGAGCAGTACTTC	CASSVNLRGGAGEQYF
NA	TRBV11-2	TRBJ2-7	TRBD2	TGTGCCAGCAGCTTAGTTCCAGGGGGACTAGCGGGAGAGTCCGAGCAGTACTTC	CASSLVPGGLAGESEQYF
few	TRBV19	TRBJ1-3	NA	TGTGCCAGTAGACCGGGACTTTTGGCTGGAAACACCATATATTTT	CASRPGLLAGNTIYF
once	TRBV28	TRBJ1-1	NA	TGTGCCAGCAGTTTATGGTGGCAGGGAACTTTTGAAGCTTTCTTT	CASSLWWQGTFEAFF
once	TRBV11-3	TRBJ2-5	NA	TGTGCCAGCAGCTTAGGAGTGGAAGAGACCCAGTACTTC	CASSLGVEETQYF
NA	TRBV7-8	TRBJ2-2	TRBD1	TGTGCCAGCAGCTTAAACAGGGGCACCGGGGAGCTGTTTTTT	CASSLNRGTGELFF
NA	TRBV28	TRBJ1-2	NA	TGTGCCAGCAGTTTTGGAGGCCACTATGGCTACACCTTC	CASSFGGHYGYTF
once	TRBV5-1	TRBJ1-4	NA	TGCGCCAGCAGCTTGGGGGCCCCGGGAGAAAAACTGTTTTTT	CASSLGAPGEKLFF
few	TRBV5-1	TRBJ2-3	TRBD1	TGCGCCAGCAGCTGGGACAGGCCCATCACAGATACGCAGTATTTT	CASSWDRPITDTQYF
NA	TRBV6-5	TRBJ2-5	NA	TGTGCCAGCAGTCCCGGACTCCCAGGGACCCAGTACTTC	CASSPGLPGTQYF
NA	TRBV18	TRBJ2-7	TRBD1	TGTGCCAGCTCACGGAGACAGGGAATCTCCTACGAGCAGTACTTC	CASSRRQGISYEQYF
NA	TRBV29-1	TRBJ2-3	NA	TGCAGCGCCATCGCCGACAGGATAGGCACAGATACGCAGTATTTT	CSAIADRIGTDTQYF
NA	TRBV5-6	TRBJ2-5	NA	TGTGCCAGCAGCCCTAAACTACTGGCGGGGGCCCCTAGGGCCCAGTACTTC	CASSPKLLAGAPRAQYF
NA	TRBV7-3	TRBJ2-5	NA	TGTGCCAGCAGCTCAACCGGTCGACTGGTAGAGACCCAGTACTTC	CASSSTGRLVETQYF
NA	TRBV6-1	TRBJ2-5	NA	TGTGCCAGCAACGAAGGGGCGGAGACCCAGTACTTC	CASNEGAETQYF
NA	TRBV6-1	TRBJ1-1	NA	TGTGCCAGCAGTGAAGGGGGCAGGCGGAACACTGAAGCTTTCTTT	CASSEGGRRNTEAFF
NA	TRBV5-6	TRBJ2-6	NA	TGTGCCAGCAGCTTCCCCTCGTCCGGGGCCAACGTCCTGACTTTC	CASSFPSSGANVLTF
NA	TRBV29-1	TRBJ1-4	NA	TGCAGCGTTGGGGTGGGGGCAGGGGAAAAACTGTTTTTT	CSVGVGAGEKLFF
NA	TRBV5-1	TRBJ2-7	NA	TGCGCCAGCAGCCCAGGGGACACCACCTACGAGCAGTACTTC	CASSPGDTTYEQYF
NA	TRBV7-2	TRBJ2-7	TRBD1	TGTGCCAGCAGCACACGACAGGGCCGCGAGCAGTACTTC	CASSTRQGREQYF
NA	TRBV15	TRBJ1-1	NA	TGTGCCACCAGCCTGGGGAGAACGACCGTGAACACTGAAGCTTTCTTT	CATSLGRTTVNTEAFF
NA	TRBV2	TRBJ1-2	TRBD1	TGTGCCACCCAGAGACAGGGAGCTAACTATGGCTACACCTTC	CATQRQGANYGYTF
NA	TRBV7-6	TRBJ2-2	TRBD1	TGTGCCAGCAGCCCGACAGGGCTGAACACCGGGGAGCTGTTTTTT	CASSPTGLNTGELFF
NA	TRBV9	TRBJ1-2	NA	TGTGCCAGCAGCGTAGGCAGTTTTAACTATGGCTACACCTTC	CASSVGSFNYGYTF
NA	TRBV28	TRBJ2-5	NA	TGTGCCAGCAGTTTATCTCGTTTCGGCGGGACCCAGTACTTC	CASSLSRFGGTQYF
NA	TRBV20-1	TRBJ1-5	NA	TGCAGTGCTAGTCAGGATCAGCCCCAGCATTTT	CSASQDQPQHF
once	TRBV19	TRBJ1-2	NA	TGTGCCAGTAGTATGAACAGGTATACGGGCTACACCTTC	CASSMNRYTGYTF
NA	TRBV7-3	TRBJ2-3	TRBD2	TGTGCCAGCAGCTCAGGACTAGCGGGGGGCACAGATACGCAGTATTTT	CASSSGLAGGTDTQYF
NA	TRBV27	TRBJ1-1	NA	TGTGCCAGCAGTTTAAATGGGAGGGGAACGCAAGCTTTCTTT	CASSLNGRGTQAFF
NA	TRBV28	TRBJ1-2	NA	TGTGCCAGCAGTTTACAATATGGCTACACCTTC	CASSLQYGYTF
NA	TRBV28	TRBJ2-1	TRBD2	TGTGCCACCTCGATCGGCGGGAGGGGGGCCTACAATGAGCAGTTCTTC	CATSIGGRGAYNEQFF
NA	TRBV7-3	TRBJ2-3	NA	TGTGCCAGCAGCTTTGTCCCCTCGAGCACAGATACGCAGTATTTT	CASSFVPSSTDTQYF
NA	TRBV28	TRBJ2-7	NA	TGTGCCAGCACCGGTGTGATGGACGAGCAGTACTTC	CASTGVMDEQYF
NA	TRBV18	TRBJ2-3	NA	TGTGCCAGCTCACCAGAGGCAGGGGCAGATACGCAGTATTTT	CASSPEAGADTQYF
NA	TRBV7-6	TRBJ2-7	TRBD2	TGTGCCAGCAGTAGGTTAGGGAGGACTAGCTCCTACGAGCAGTACTTC	CASSRLGRTSSYEQYF
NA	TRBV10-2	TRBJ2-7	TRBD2	TGCGCCAGCAGGGGGGTTGGGCGGGGGGACTCTTACGAGCAGTACTTC	CASRGVGRGDSYEQYF
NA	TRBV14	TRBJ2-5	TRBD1	TGTGCCAGCAGTCGGGACAGGACAAAGGCGGAGACCCAGTACTTC	CASSRDRTKAETQYF
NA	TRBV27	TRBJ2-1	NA	TGTGCCAGCAGTTTTGGGGGGGCAGGGGAGCGCAATGAGCAGTTCTTC	CASSFGGAGERNEQFF
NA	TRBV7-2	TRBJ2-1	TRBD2	TGTGCCAGCAGCCAACCGGGACTAGCGGGAGGGAGGGAGCAGTTCTTC	CASSQPGLAGGREQFF